This T cell receptor (beta chain) was profiled in a study of OX40 agonist ivuxolimab in advanced cancers. Regarding the research as a whole: Ivuxolimab was an agonistic, fully human IgG2 monoclonal antibody directed against OX40 (CD134), a costimulatory receptor. Intravenous ivuxolimab was administered to patients every 2 weeks at six dose levels: 0.01, 0.1, 0.3, 1.5, 3 and 10 mg/kg. Of the roughly 51 patients in dose escalation, some 20 had hepatocellular carcinoma, approximately 15 had melanoma, 9 had renal cell carcinoma and 9 had head and neck cancer. The dose-escalation cohort was about 86% male with a mean age of about 60 years, ranging from roughly 20 to 80. Patients were allowed to have had prior anti-PD-1, anti-PD-L1 or anti-CTLA-4 therapy, and more than 35% of the dose-escalation patients had been treated with checkpoint inhibitors. Partial responses occurred in three dose-escalation patients, of whom one had hepatocellular carcinoma and two had cutaneous melanoma. The point of sequencing TCRbeta in the periphery was to test whether ivuxolimab changed TCR sequence diversity and drove clonal T-cell expansion. The paper covers the monotherapy dose-escalation part of the phase I ivuxolimab trial, which included N ≈ 50 patients.

Overall study results and their limits: Low levels of normalized T-cell clonal expansion were also seen in some nonresponding patients. At doses from 0.1 to 3.0 mg/kg, clonal expansion was seen in both CD4+ and CD8+ blood T cells between baseline and week 6. On average, CD8+ T cells showed more expanded clones than CD4+ T cells after ivuxolimab. In the 0.1-3.0 mg/kg groups, partial responders were among the patients with the lowest normalized peripheral clonal expansion, particularly in CD8+ T cells. The antigen specificity of the clonally expanded peripheral T cells was not determined.

For sequencing of the TCRbeta CDR3 region, genomic DNA was extracted from the sorted cells. The immunoSEQ Assay was used to sequence the TCRbeta CDR3 regions. TCRdb re-hosts the immuneACCESS table, in-frame sequences only. Its copies lack some clones; in the studies checked, an unresolved V gene accounts for under half of them, and the cause for the rest is not known. The table for this sample lists roughly 70,000 clones; roughly 85% of them were counted only once. The ten biggest clones cover around 0.73% of the sample. CDR1 SGHTA and CDR2 FQGNSA are derived from the germline V gene. Counted from cysteine to phenylalanine, this CDR3 has 18 amino acids. The read is trimmed to its CDR3 DNA, 54 bases read in frame from base 1. Compared with germline, V lacks 2 bases and J lacks 3 bases; bases without a gene match: 15. As concerns this clone: Its antigen is currently not known. Per-nucleotide qualities are absent, and no much larger clonotype sits a single base away.

Patients with a history of autoimmune disease or receiving systemic immunosuppression were excluded from the trial. Peripheral blood for TCR sequencing was drawn from every dose cohort at baseline, at cycle 4 day 1 and at cycle 7 day 1. Samples were obtained from an open-label, multicenter, first-in-human phase I dose-escalation trial of ivuxolimab. The trial enrolled adults with locally advanced or metastatic head and neck squamous cell, hepatocellular, melanoma or renal cell carcinoma. Before TCR sequencing, CD4+ and CD8+ T cells were separately sorted from peripheral blood. Recombination linked TRBV7-2 to TRBJ2-5; 7 bases in between match TRBD2. This sequence was found in an adult with an advanced solid tumor such as melanoma, head and neck, liver or kidney cancer. The sample in question was CD4+ or CD8+ T cells sorted from blood, obtained in a trial of the OX40 agonist ivuxolimab. The CDR3 region reads CASSLTTSFPAGEETQYF. The sequenced DNA: TGTGCCAGCAGCTTAACGACTAGCTTTCCGGCGGGGGAAGAGACCCAGTACTTC.